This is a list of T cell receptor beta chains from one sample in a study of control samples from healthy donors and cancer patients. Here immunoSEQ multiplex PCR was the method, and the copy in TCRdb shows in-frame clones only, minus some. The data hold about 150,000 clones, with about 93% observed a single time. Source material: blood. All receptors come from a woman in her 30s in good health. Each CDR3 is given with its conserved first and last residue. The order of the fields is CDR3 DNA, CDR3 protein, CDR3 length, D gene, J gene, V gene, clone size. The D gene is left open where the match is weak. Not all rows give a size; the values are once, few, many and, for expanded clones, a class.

TGCGCCAGCAGCCAAGAAGGGACAGGGGGCCGGGGCTACACCTTC | CASSQEGTGGRGYTF | 15 | TRBD1 | TRBJ1-2 | TRBV4-1 | NA
TGTGCCAGCAGCAATGGCTCTCCGGACACTGAAGCTTTCTTT | CASSNGSPDTEAFF | 14 | NA | TRBJ1-1 | TRBV21-1 | few
TGTGCCACCAGTGAGCTGAGGACAGGCCAAGAGACCCAGTACTTC | CATSELRTGQETQYF | 15 | TRBD1 | TRBJ2-5 | TRBV24-1 | NA
TGCGCCAGCAGCCGAAAGGACAGGAAAGAGACCCAGTACTTC | CASSRKDRKETQYF | 14 | TRBD1 | TRBJ2-5 | TRBV5-1 | NA
TGTGCCTGGAGTAGTTTAGGGAAACTGTTTTTT | CAWSSLGKLFF | 11 | NA | TRBJ1-4 | TRBV30 | NA
TGTGCCAGCAGTGAAGTCACGGCTGGGGAGCTGTTTTTT | CASSEVTAGELFF | 13 | NA | TRBJ2-2 | TRBV2 | NA
TGCGCCAGCAGCTTGGAAGGGGGCTCCTACGAGCAGTACTTC | CASSLEGGSYEQYF | 14 | NA | TRBJ2-7 | TRBV5-1 | once
TGTGCCAGCAGCTCCTTACAGGGCCCTAATTCACCCCTCCACTTT | CASSSLQGPNSPLHF | 15 | NA | TRBJ1-6 | TRBV5-5 | NA
TGTGCCAGCAGCTCGAATATGGCTGGAAACACCATATATTTT | CASSSNMAGNTIYF | 14 | NA | TRBJ1-3 | TRBV3-1/TRBV3-2 | NA
TGTGCCAGCAGCTTAATCACCGGGGAGCTGTTTTTT | CASSLITGELFF | 12 | NA | TRBJ2-2 | TRBV11-2 | NA
TGTGCCACCAGTGCCTACCCCGGGGTTTTGGTGGCCGGGGAGCTGTTTTTT | CATSAYPGVLVAGELFF | 17 | NA | TRBJ2-2 | TRBV24-1 | NA
TGTGCCAGCAGCGTCCGGGACCCATCCCCCGTCAAGTTCTTC | CASSVRDPSPVKFF | 14 | NA | TRBJ2-1 | TRBV9 | NA
TGTGCCAGCAGCCCCCAGGGGGGCGAGCAGTTCTTC | CASSPQGGEQFF | 12 | NA | TRBJ2-1 | TRBV9 | NA